Below are 23 T cell receptor beta chains sequenced from a single sample in a study of blood T cell repertoires in COVID-19. Some clones are missing from TCRdb's copy, which holds only in-frame ones; the method was immunoSEQ multiplex PCR. In the table there are about 290,000 clones, roughly 89% of which are singletons. Input material: peripheral blood. These receptors came from a woman aged 25-40 years with COVID-19, enrolled during active disease.

The chain recombines TRBV6-5 with TRBJ1-2, with a weak D call TRBD1 (6 bases). CDR3 length: 14 residues. Germline V CDR1 and CDR2: MNHEY, SVGAGI. V was shortened by 6 bases and J by 8 bases, with 19 bases between the two germline ends. Here the CDR3 DNA reads TGTGCCAGCAGCAAGGACAGCGCGCGTATGGGCTACACCTTC. Protein product: CASSKDSARMGYTF.

V and J are TRBV4-1 and TRBJ2-4, with 10 positions matching TRBD1. Germline CDR1 and CDR2: MGHRA and YSYEKL. This CDR3 is 16 amino acids long. The junction had 6 bases not matched to a gene; V was cut back by 0 bases and J by 7 bases. The CDR3 DNA follows: TGCGCCAGCAGCCAAGATGAGGGACAGGGGAGGAACATTCAGTACTTC. The encoded protein is CASSQDEGQGRNIQYF.

This chain connects TRBV5-1 to TRBJ1-2; weak D call: TRBD1 (5 bases). This CDR3 has 14 residues. Germline V CDR1 and CDR2: SGHRS, YFSETQ. V gave up 0 bases and J gave up 8 bases, with 14 bases separating them. In nucleotides, the CDR3 is TGCGCCAGCAGCTTGGAATCCCCGGGGGGGGGCTACACCTTC. This gives the protein CASSLESPGGGYTF.

The gene calls are TRBV19 and TRBJ1-2; D is uncertain. V dropped 6 bases and J dropped 2 bases, with 7 bases sitting between them. Germline CDR1 LNHDA, CDR2 SQIVND (reference sequence). The CDR3 is 12 amino acids. The CDR3 region is CASRGWNYGYTF. In DNA, the CDR3 is TGTGCCAGTAGGGGCTGGAACTATGGCTACACCTTC. Full variable domain (rest looked up from reference TRBV19 and TRBJ1-2): DGGITQSPKYLFRKEGQNVTLSCEQNLNHDAMYWYRQDPGQGLRLIYYSQIVNDFQKGDIAEGYSVSREKKESFPLTVTSAQKNPTAFYLCASRGWNYGYTFGSGTRLTVV.

This chain uses TRBV6-5 with TRBJ2-5; maybe TRBD2 (7 bases). V was pared by 5 bases and J by 2 bases, with 15 bases between. Germline loops: CDR1 MNHEY, CDR2 SVGAGI. This CDR3 region has 15 residues. The CDR3 protein is CASSPAGAEQETQYF. The CDR3 bases are TGTGCCAGCAGTCCCGCGGGGGCCGAACAAGAGACCCAGTACTTC.

The rearrangement uses TRBV19 and TRBJ2-5, with D unresolved. The CDR3 contains 11 residues. V dropped 2 bases and J dropped 6 bases, with 4 bases sitting between them. Germline V gives CDR1 LNHDA, CDR2 SQIVND (reference sequence). In DNA, the CDR3 is TGTGCCAGTAGTATACCCAAGACCCAGTACTTC. Its translation: CASSIPKTQYF.

The V call is TRBV15, the J call TRBJ1-1; maybe TRBD1 (6 bases). The CDR3 runs 15 residues. V lost 1 base and J 0 bases, leaving 9 bases between the germline ends. Germline CDR1 reads LNHNV; CDR2 reads YYDKDF (reference sequence). CDR3 region: CATSRARGMNTEAFF. CDR3 nucleotides: TGTGCCACCAGCAGAGCCAGGGGAATGAACACTGAAGCTTTCTTT. Together with reference TRBV15 and TRBJ1-1, the CDR3 gives the full variable domain: DAMVIQNPRYQVTQFGKPVTLSCSQTLNHNVMYWYQQKSSQAPKLLFHYYDKDFNNEADTPDNFQSRRPNTSFCFLDIRSPGLGDTAMYLCATSRARGMNTEAFFGQGTRLTVV.

V is TRBV5-1 and J is TRBJ2-1; D is unclear. The V end lost 0 bases, the J end lost 0 bases, and 7 bases lay between the germline ends. CDR1 and CDR2 (germline): SGHRS, YFSETQ. The CDR3 totals 15 residues. The CDR3 here is CASSLEAASYNEQFF. The DNA for the CDR3 is TGCGCCAGCAGCTTGGAGGCGGCCTCCTACAATGAGCAGTTCTTC.

This clone was recorded a few times. V usage is TRBV15 and J usage is TRBJ1-6; the D is unclear. Germline V gene sequence: CDR1 LNHNV, CDR2 YYDKDF (reference sequence). This CDR3 region has 17 residues. Trimming left V 0 bases short and J 0 bases short, with 9 bases between. The CDR3, as DNA: TGTGCCACCAGCAGAGATATGCGGAGCTCCTATAATTCACCCCTCCACTTT. Residues: CATSRDMRSSYNSPLHF.

The rearrangement links TRBV28 to TRBJ1-1; weak D call: TRBD1 (5 bases). V was pared by 2 bases and J by 3 bases, with 13 bases between. Germline V lookup: CDR1 MDHEN, CDR2 SYDVKM. The CDR3 spans 15 residues. DNA for the CDR3: TGTGCCAGCAGTTTAAAGGGGAGGTGGCACACTGAAGCTTTCTTT. Translation gives CASSLKGRWHTEAFF.

The chain is built from TRBV4-1 and TRBJ2-1, with 7 bases lining up with TRBD1. Germline loops: CDR1 MGHRA, CDR2 YSYEKL. This CDR3 comprises 15 residues. Germline trimming cut 1 base from V and 6 bases from J; bases unmatched to any gene: 6. The CDR3 DNA reads as TGCGCCAGCAGCCAAGCGTGGGCAGGGGGCAATGAGCAGTTCTTC. This gives the protein CASSQAWAGGNEQFF.

The chain recombines TRBV6-5 with TRBJ1-1; 8 nucleotides match TRBD1. V lost 6 bases to trimming and J lost 6 bases; unmatched junction nucleotides: 6. CDR3 length: 13 amino acids. CDR1 is MNHEY and CDR2 is SVGAGI in the germline V gene. Written as DNA, the CDR3 is TGTGCCAGCAGGACTGGACAGGGTCCTGAAGCTTTCTTT. It encodes CASRTGQGPEAFF.

Here the CDR3 reads CASSIGGQGVSEQYF. In nucleotides, the CDR3 is TGTGCCAGTAGTATCGGGGGACAGGGGGTATCCGAGCAGTACTTC. V gene TRBV19 combines with J gene TRBJ2-7; 11 bases match TRBD1. V was clipped by 3 bases and J by 6 bases; unmatched bases: 7. From germline, CDR1 is LNHDA and CDR2 SQIVND (reference sequence). The CDR3 length is 15 residues.

The chain joins TRBV27 to TRBJ2-7, with 9 nucleotides matching TRBD1. The V segment lost 5 bases and the J segment 3 bases; nucleotides outside the gene matches: 5. The length of the CDR3 is 14 residues. Germline CDR1 and CDR2: MNHEY and SMNVEV (reference sequence). The CDR3 protein is CASSIMTGGYEQYF. CDR3 nucleotides: TGTGCCAGCAGTATTATGACAGGGGGCTACGAGCAGTACTTC.

The gene calls are TRBV29-1 and TRBJ1-1; TRBD1 matches 8 bases. The V and J ends lost 7 bases and 4 bases, in that order; junction bases with no gene match: 5. The CDR3 has 12 amino acids. The germline V gene has CDR1 SQVTM and CDR2 ANQGSEA. CDR3 residues: CSGRTGFTEAFF. The DNA for the CDR3 is TGCAGCGGACGGACAGGGTTCACTGAAGCTTTCTTT.

The chain links TRBV6-1 to TRBJ1-6, with no clear D. CDR3 size: 13 residues. V lost 2 bases to trimming and J lost 4 bases, with 3 bases between them. Looked up from germline, CDR1 is MNHNS and CDR2 is SASEGT. The CDR3 loop reads CASSEQYNSPLHF. CDR3 nucleotide sequence: TGTGCCAGCAGTGAACAGTATAATTCACCCCTCCACTTT.

J is TRBJ1-3 and V is TRBV2; possible D gene TRBD1, 6 bases. The V and J ends lost 4 bases and 4 bases respectively, with 8 bases between them. Germline loops: CDR1 SNHLY, CDR2 FYNNEI. There are 13 residues in the CDR3. The CDR3 DNA reads as TGTGCCAGCAGTGGGACAGTCGGAAACACCATATATTTT. Amino acids: CASSGTVGNTIYF.

J is TRBJ2-1 and V is TRBV18; D is uncertain. CDR1 and CDR2 (germline): KGHSH, LQKENI. Trimming took 0 bases from V and 8 from J, leaving 8 bases between them. The CDR3 has 13 amino acids. The CDR3 DNA is TGTGCCAGCTCACCACCGGTTCTAGATGAGCAGTTCTTC. Its translation: CASSPPVLDEQFF.

The chain employs TRBV3-1 (or the pseudogene TRBV3-2) and TRBJ2-3; tentative D call: TRBD2 (5 bases). V was shortened by 2 bases and J by 2 bases, with 14 bases between the two germline ends. CDR3 size: 16 residues. Germline lookup yields CDR1 LGHDT and CDR2 YNNKEL (reference sequence). CDR3 in DNA: TGTGCCAGCAGCCAATTTAGAGAGGAGGACACAGATACGCAGTATTTT. This translates into CASSQFREEDTDTQYF.

This clone is a singleton in its sample. This chain uses TRBV28 with TRBJ1-3; 8 bases align to TRBD1. The CDR3 totals 14 residues. V was clipped by 2 bases and J by 4 bases; unmatched bases: 1. Per the germline V gene, CDR1 is MDHEN and CDR2 is SYDVKM. This CDR3 is CASSLRTGGNTIYF. The CDR3 bases are TGTGCCAGCAGTTTAAGGACAGGGGGAAACACCATATATTTT.

This clone was counted once. This chain joins TRBV11-2 and TRBJ1-1, with D uncertain. Trimming shortened V by 1 base and J by 4 bases, and 16 bases separated the two germline ends. Germline V gives CDR1 SGHAT, CDR2 FQNNGV. This CDR3 region has 16 residues. The CDR3 nucleotides read TGTGCCAGCAGCTTAGGGGCAGGTCGGGCGGGCACTGAAGCTTTCTTT. It yields the protein CASSLGAGRAGTEAFF.

The chain has TRBV4-1 and TRBJ2-2; D is perhaps TRBD2 (5 bases). Germline CDR1 reads MGHRA; CDR2 reads YSYEKL. V was trimmed by 1 base and J by 2 bases, leaving 23 bases between them. CDR3 length equals 20 residues. CDR3 bases: TGCGCCAGCAGCCAAGTTAAGGGAGAGTCTGGCAGGAAAAACACCGGGGAGCTGTTTTTT. This translates into CASSQVKGESGRKNTGELFF.

A single count supports this clone. The V and J genes are TRBV11-3 and TRBJ2-1; unclear D gene. The V gene's germline CDR1 is SGHNT and CDR2 YENEEA. The V gene lost 3 bases and the J gene lost 8 bases, with 17 bases spanning the gap. The CDR3 has 15 residues. CDR3 residues: CASSLGPDSQDEQFF. In nucleotides, the CDR3 is TGTGCCAGCAGCTTGGGCCCGGATTCCCAGGATGAGCAGTTCTTC.